The clone carrying this TCR beta chain appeared a single time. Per the original data handling: Amplified reference gene primers provided the basis for estimating nucleated cell counts. TCRdb keeps only in-frame clones here, not all; method: immunoSEQ multiplex PCR. That table is the source of V, J and clone size, and D and trimming were worked out from the DNA. The sample lists about 200,000 clones, about 88% occurring once. This sample is drawn from a study of blood T cell repertoires in COVID-19. On the study more broadly: Acute and convalescent COVID-19 specimens originated in the United States, Italy and Spain.

A COVID-19 case was met by exposed participants within 2 weeks before study entry. V was trimmed by 6 bases and J by 3 bases, leaving 18 bases between them. From germline, CDR1 is SNHLY and CDR2 FYNNEI. CDR3 length: 15 amino acids. The TCR originated in a woman between 25 and 40 years old who had been exposed to COVID-19. This chain uses TRBV2 with TRBJ2-7, with D tentatively TRBD2 (6 bases). The material sequenced was PBMCs or T cells enriched from blood (not recorded which). The CDR3 loop reads CASSPGDSGNYEQYF. The DNA for the CDR3 is TGTGCCAGCAGCCCCGGGGATAGCGGAAACTACGAGCAGTACTTC.